Listed below are T cell receptor beta chains from one sample, sequenced in a study of blood T cell repertoires in COVID-19. Libraries were prepared by immunoSEQ multiplex PCR; TCRdb keeps only in-frame clonotypes and omits some of them. The data hold roughly 440,000 clones, with approximately 88% observed a single time. Sequenced sample: peripheral blood. These receptors came from a woman aged 45-60 years with COVID-19, enrolled during active disease. Both conserved end residues are trimmed from each CDR3. The D gene is left open where the match is weak. Only some rows state a clone size, as once, few, many or a class for expanded clones.

D gene,V gene,clone size,J gene,CDR3 protein
.,TRBV27,.,TRBJ1-2,ASSLLGEGYGYT
TRBD2,TRBV10-3,.,TRBJ2-4,AISPGAGESIQY
.,TRBV2,.,TRBJ2-3,ASSVSGADTQY
TRBD1,TRBV6-5,.,TRBJ1-3,ASSPDRHSGNTIY
.,TRBV18,.,TRBJ2-3,ASSLTDTDTQY
TRBD1,TRBV30,.,TRBJ1-1,AWSVKGARNTEAF
TRBD1,TRBV6-1,.,TRBJ1-5,ASSEVGQGLEPQH
.,TRBV30,.,TRBJ1-6,AWSPQGNSPLH
TRBD1,TRBV28,.,TRBJ1-2,ASSSARTGREARGYT
.,TRBV6-6,.,TRBJ1-1,ASSYSAPGNTEAF
TRBD1,TRBV13,.,TRBJ2-2,ASSFPTGSEELF
.,TRBV2,.,TRBJ1-5,ASTREAFDQPQH
TRBD1,TRBV4-1,.,TRBJ2-7,ASSQVGTGGREQY
.,TRBV11-2,.,TRBJ1-2,ASSLDRGNGYT
.,TRBV7-8,.,TRBJ1-4,ASSLGGDRESNEKLF
.,TRBV2,.,TRBJ2-7,ASSERYDEQY
TRBD2,TRBV7-6,.,TRBJ2-1,ASSFGLAGGVPYNEQF
.,TRBV6-1,.,TRBJ2-3,ASSEEVRDTQY
TRBD1,TRBV12-3/TRBV12-4,.,TRBJ2-3,ASSFYRGDTQY
.,TRBV11-2,.,TRBJ2-3,ASSLGRGQSTDTQY
.,TRBV6-5,.,TRBJ1-2,ASTETFAGYT
.,TRBV18,.,TRBJ1-5,ASSPNGYSNQPQH
.,TRBV6-6,.,TRBJ2-5,ASSPGALTQY
.,TRBV6-5,.,TRBJ2-7,ASRDSRQGGEQY
.,TRBV5-5,.,TRBJ2-7,ASSDQGMEYEQY
.,TRBV19,.,TRBJ1-1,ASSVRVVNTEAF
.,TRBV27,.,TRBJ1-5,ASSPDSSNQPQH
.,TRBV7-6,.,TRBJ2-3,ASSLVGDTIYPDTQY
.,TRBV28,.,TRBJ1-2,ASNGHQGSNYGYT
.,TRBV15,.,TRBJ1-1,ATSRGGGNTEAF
.,TRBV4-1,.,TRBJ2-7,ASSQVGGSFYEQY
.,TRBV5-1,.,TRBJ2-3,ASSLGQRVSTDTQY
TRBD1,TRBV6-4,.,TRBJ1-2,ASRPDSGGYGYT
TRBD1,TRBV6-5,.,TRBJ1-6,ASSRQGGGSPLH
TRBD1,TRBV12-3/TRBV12-4,.,TRBJ1-2,ASSPDRGLGYT
.,TRBV19,once,TRBJ1-3,ASNPGAGNTIY
TRBD1,TRBV5-1,.,TRBJ1-1,ASSFDRGQGLAKAEAF
TRBD1,TRBV2,.,TRBJ2-7,ASSRDRGSYEQY
.,TRBV11-2,.,TRBJ2-7,ASSLDSVYSYEQY
.,TRBV7-2,.,TRBJ2-1,ASSLVVAAHNEQF
TRBD1,TRBV5-1,.,TRBJ1-1,ASKDRGGTEAF
.,TRBV6-1,.,TRBJ1-2,ASTQGTANYGYT
TRBD1,TRBV7-6,.,TRBJ2-5,ASSRFGQAEETQY
TRBD1,TRBV27,.,TRBJ1-6,ASGPGQGKPLH
TRBD2,TRBV11-2,.,TRBJ2-5,ASSFTSGGEETQY
.,TRBV28,.,TRBJ1-2,ASSLIRGAPYGYT
TRBD1,TRBV7-9,.,TRBJ1-1,ASRLQGTEAF
TRBD2,TRBV11-2,.,TRBJ2-1,ASSSLAARYNEQF
TRBD1,TRBV6-4,.,TRBJ1-1,ASSSDRGAEAF
.,TRBV2,.,TRBJ1-2,ATQAPYGYT
.,TRBV15,.,TRBJ1-3,ATSRQRNTIY
.,TRBV6-5,.,TRBJ1-2,ASSSGVYTNYGYT
.,TRBV12-3/TRBV12-4,.,TRBJ1-2,ASSLSYRGYT
.,TRBV5-1,.,TRBJ2-3,ASRQGISTDTQY
.,TRBV6-5,.,TRBJ2-5,ASANGLQGTQY
.,TRBV6-1,.,TRBJ2-7,ASSEPGHTYEQY
.,TRBV9,.,TRBJ1-1,ASSVEQNTEAF
.,TRBV19,.,TRBJ1-1,ATRRVAADTEAF
TRBD1,TRBV5-6,few,TRBJ2-7,ASSRGTGNSDEQY
TRBD2,TRBV24-1,.,TRBJ2-3,ATIGGVSADTQY